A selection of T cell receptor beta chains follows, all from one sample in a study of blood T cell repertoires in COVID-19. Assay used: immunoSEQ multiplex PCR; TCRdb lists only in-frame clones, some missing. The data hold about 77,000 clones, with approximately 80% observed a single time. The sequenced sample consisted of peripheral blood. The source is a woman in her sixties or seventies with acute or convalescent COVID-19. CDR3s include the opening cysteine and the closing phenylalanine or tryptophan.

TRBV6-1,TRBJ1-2,CASSEAGRADGYTF
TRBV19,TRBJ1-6,CASTPGRTYSPLHF
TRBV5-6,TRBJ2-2,CASSIDRGQNTGELFF
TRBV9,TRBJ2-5,CASSVAPGQETQYF
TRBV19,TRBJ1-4,CASSRTGVIEKLFF
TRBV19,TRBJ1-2,CASSVGAGGNYYGYTF
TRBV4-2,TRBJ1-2,CASSQGEGQGHGYTF
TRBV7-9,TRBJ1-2,CASSLNRGSDYGYTF
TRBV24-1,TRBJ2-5,CATSDFLGAAFQETQYF
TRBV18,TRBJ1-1,CASSVTTGGKAEAFF
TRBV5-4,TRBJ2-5,CASSPGTVQETQYF
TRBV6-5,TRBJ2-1,CASSPRPGENNEQFF
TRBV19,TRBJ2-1,CASSTGTSGDNEQFF
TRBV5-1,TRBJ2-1,CASSFTGGNEQFF
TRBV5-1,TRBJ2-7,CASSEDRYSYEQYF
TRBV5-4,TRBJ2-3,CASSHTSTDTQYF
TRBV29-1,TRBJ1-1,CGIQGGDTEAFF
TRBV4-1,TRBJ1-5,CASSRQGGQPQHF
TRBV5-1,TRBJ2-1,CASSLAFEFYNEQFF
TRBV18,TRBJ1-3,CASSPEGGRNTIYF
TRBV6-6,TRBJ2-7,CASKEGTSYEQYF
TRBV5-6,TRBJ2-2,CASSSRETGELFF
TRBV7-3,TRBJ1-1,CASSLSGRVGNTEAFF
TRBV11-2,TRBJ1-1,CASSQTGGSTEAFF
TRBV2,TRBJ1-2,CASSERGSNYGYTF
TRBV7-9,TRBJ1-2,CASSPGINYGYTF
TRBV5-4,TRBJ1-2,CASSLDGTPVIYGYTF
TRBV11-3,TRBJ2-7,CASSLGQGIYEQYF
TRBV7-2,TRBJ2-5,CASSASRETQYF
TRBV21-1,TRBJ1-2,CASTSTAGGYTF
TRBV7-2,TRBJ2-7,CASSLNFRYEQYF
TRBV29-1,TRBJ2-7,CSVEGAPLAGGIEQYF
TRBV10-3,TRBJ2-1,CAISEPGQGYNEQFF
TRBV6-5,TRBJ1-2,CASSPPRDSYGYTF
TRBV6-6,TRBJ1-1,CASSWDLGQTLSAFF
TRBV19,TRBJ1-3,CASSLLGTAGNTIYF
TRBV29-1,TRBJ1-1,CSVAGAFF
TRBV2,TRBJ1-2,CASSRTVGYTF
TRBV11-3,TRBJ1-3,CASSLAGSGNTIYF
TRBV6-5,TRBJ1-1,CASTPGLMNTEAFF
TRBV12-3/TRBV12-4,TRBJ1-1,CASSLGRMVEAFF
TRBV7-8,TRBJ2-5,CASSLGRAGGQETQYF
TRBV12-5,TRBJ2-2,CASGSIPGSGELFF
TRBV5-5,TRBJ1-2,CASSLDRANYGYTF
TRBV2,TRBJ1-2,CASSRDLNNYGYTF
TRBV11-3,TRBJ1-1,CASSWAAWGPNTEAFF
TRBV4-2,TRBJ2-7,CASSQIWTEINYEQYF
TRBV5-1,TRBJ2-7,CASSWMGLASYEQYF
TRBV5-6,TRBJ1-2,CASSWATNYGYTF
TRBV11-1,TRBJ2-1,CASSPRTGSFDEQFF
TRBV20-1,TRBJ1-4,CVPRVDEKLFF
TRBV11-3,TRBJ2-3,CASSLVGGSSTDTQYF